This entry describes one TCR beta chain. The antigen is undetermined. Assay used: immunoSEQ multiplex PCR; TCRdb lists only in-frame clones, some missing. Altogether approximately 280,000 clones are present, 86% being singletons, with the ten largest covering roughly 1%. This record belongs to a study of cytomegalovirus exposure and HLA in healthy donors. Overall study findings and caveats: It was confirmed in vitro that a few of the CMV-associated chains were specific for CMV antigens.

With 2 bases clipped from V and 0 bases from J, the junction kept 7 bases outside the gene matches. The CDR3 is 17 residues long. From germline, CDR1 is SGHNT and CDR2 YYREEE (reference sequence). This receptor was taken from a woman younger than 30 in good health and CMV-seronegative. The chain uses TRBV5-4 and TRBJ2-2; 7 positions agree with TRBD1. Sequencing was carried out using PBMCs. CDR3 sequence: CASSFPGQRTNTGELFF. The CDR3 region has the DNA TGTGCCAGCAGCTTCCCGGGACAGCGGACGAACACCGGGGAGCTGTTTTTT.